What follows are 6 T cell receptor beta chains derived from one specimen sequenced in a study of blood T cells in healthy people across ages. Next came a second PCR, run for about 7 to 11 cycles, which used a sample-barcoded 5' primer along with a J-beta primer mix. Each CDR3 protein is one row after TCRdb ran MiXCR on the 5' RACE reads. The top ten clones hold roughly 2% of a sample with roughly 2 million distinct CDR3 sequences, around half of them seen once. Sequencing input: blood. Receptors were obtained from a woman aged 40 to 50 in good health.

The rearrangement joins TRBV24-1 to TRBJ2-5, with D possibly being TRBD1 (6 bases). The DNA end lines up better with TRBJ2-4; the J call may be wrong. CDR1 is KGHDR and CDR2 is SFDVKD in the germline V gene. The CDR3 covers 12 residues. CDR3 sequence reads: CATSDLRGIQYF. CDR3 DNA: TGTGCCACCAGTGACCTCAGGGGCATTCAGTACTTC.

V is TRBV2 and J is TRBJ1-2; 7 positions agree with TRBD1. The germline V gene has CDR1 SNHLY and CDR2 FYNNEI. J was trimmed by 6 bases and V by 6 bases; bases with no gene match: 7. The CDR3 is made up of 13 amino acids. CDR3 loop: CASRTSGTDGYTF. CDR3 sequence (DNA): TGTGCCAGCAGGACATCCGGGACAGATGGCTACACCTTC.

The chain is built from TRBV20-1 and TRBJ2-5; D gene unclear. The CDR3 runs 13 residues. CDR1 DFQATT and CDR2 SNEGSKA come from the germline V gene (reference sequence). V dropped 3 bases and J dropped 0 bases, with 8 bases sitting between them. The CDR3 DNA is TGCAGTGCTAGTCACTCGCACCAAGAGACCCAGTACTTC. Translated: CSASHSHQETQYF.

This clonotype showed up just a few times. The chain's CDR3 is CASSYSIGGDVYGYTF. The CDR3, as DNA: TGTGCCAGCAGTTACTCGATAGGGGGGGACGTCTATGGCTACACCTTC. J is TRBJ1-2 and V is TRBV6-5; the D gene is possibly TRBD1 (6 bases). Germline values: CDR1 MNHEY, CDR2 SVGAGI. The CDR3 is 16 amino acids. Trimming left V 0 bases short and J 4 bases short, with 15 bases between.

The chain links TRBV3-1 to TRBJ1-2, with 7 bases that match TRBD1. From germline, CDR1 is LGHDT and CDR2 YNNKEL (reference sequence). CDR3 size: 15 residues. J gave up 6 bases and V 1 base, and 8 bases lay outside the gene matches. The CDR3 spells CASSQVRTGGDGYTF. The DNA of the CDR3 is TGTGCCAGCAGCCAAGTTCGGACAGGAGGGGATGGCTACACCTTC.

This clonotype has a handful of counts. The chain is built from TRBV4-1 and TRBJ2-1; the match to TRBD2 covers 11 bases. The CDR3 has 24 amino acids. In germline, CDR1 is MGHRA, CDR2 YSYEKL. V was pared by 3 bases and J by 7 bases, with 32 bases of the junction left unmatched. In nucleotides, the CDR3 is TGCGCCAGCAGCCAGGATATAGCCGGGACAAACTTAGCGGGGGGGCCTATTGATATAAATGAGCAGTTCTTC. Encoded protein: CASSQDIAGTNLAGGPIDINEQFF.